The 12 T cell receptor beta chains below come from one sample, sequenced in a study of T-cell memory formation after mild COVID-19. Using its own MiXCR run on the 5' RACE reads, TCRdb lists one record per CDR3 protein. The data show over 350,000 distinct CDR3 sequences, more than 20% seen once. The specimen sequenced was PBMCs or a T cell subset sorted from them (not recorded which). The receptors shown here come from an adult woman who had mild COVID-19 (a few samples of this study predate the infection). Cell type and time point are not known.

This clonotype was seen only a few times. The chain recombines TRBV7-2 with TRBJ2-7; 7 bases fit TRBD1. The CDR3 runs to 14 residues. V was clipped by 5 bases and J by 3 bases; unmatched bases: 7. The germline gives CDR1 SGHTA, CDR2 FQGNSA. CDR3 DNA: TGTGCCAGCAGCACCGACAGGGCGAACTACGAGCAGTACTTC. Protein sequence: CASSTDRANYEQYF.

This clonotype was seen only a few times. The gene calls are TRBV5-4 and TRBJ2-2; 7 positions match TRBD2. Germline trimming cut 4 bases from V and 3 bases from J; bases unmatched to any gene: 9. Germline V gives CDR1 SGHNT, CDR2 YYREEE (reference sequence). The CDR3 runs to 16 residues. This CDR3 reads CASSREAGLHTGELFF. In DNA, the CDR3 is TGTGCCAGCAGCCGGGAGGCGGGACTCCACACCGGGGAGCTGTTTTTT.

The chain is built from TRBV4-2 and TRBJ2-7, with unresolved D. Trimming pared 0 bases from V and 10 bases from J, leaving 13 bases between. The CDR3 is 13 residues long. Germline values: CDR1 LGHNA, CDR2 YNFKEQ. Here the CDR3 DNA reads TGTGCCAGCAGCCAAGATAACGGCCGGGCACAGTACTTC. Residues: CASSQDNGRAQYF.

CDR3 loop: CASSSGWRNEAFF. The DNA of the CDR3 is TGCGCCAGCAGCTCGGGGTGGCGGAATGAAGCTTTCTTT. The chain has TRBV5-1 and TRBJ1-1; D unclear. V was clipped by 3 bases and J by 7 bases, with 13 bases between them. Germline assignment: CDR1 SGHRS and CDR2 YFSETQ. The CDR3 covers 13 residues.

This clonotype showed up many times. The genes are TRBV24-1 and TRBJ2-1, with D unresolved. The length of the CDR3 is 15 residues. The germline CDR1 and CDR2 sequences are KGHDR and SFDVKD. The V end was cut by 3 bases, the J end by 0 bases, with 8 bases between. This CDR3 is CATSDPTLSYNEQFF. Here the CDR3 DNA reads TGTGCCACCAGTGATCCAACGCTCTCCTACAATGAGCAGTTCTTC.

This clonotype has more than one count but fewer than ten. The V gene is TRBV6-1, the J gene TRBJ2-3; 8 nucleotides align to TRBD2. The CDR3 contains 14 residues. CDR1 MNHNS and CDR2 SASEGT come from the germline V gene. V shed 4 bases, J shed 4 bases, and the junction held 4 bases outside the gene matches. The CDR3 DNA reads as TGTGCCAGCAGTGGGACTAGCTTGCCAGATACGCAGTATTTT. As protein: CASSGTSLPDTQYF.

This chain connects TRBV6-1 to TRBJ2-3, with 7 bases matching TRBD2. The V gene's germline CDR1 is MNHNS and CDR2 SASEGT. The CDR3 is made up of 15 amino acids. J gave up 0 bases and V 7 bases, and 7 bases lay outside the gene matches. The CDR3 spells CASKKRETSTDTQYF. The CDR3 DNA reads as TGTGCCAGCAAAAAGCGGGAAACTAGCACAGATACGCAGTATTTT.

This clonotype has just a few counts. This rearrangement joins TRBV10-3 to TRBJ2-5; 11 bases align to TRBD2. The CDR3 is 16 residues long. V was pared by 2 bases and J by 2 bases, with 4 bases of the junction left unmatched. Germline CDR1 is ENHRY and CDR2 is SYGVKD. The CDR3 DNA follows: TGTGCCATCAGTGAGCCTAGCGGGGGGATGCAAGAGACCCAGTACTTC. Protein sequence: CAISEPSGGMQETQYF.

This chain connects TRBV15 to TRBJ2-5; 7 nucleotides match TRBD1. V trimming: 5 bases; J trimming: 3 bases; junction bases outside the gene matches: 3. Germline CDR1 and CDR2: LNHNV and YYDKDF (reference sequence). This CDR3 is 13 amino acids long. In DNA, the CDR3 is TGTGCCACCAGCTATGACAGGGAAGAGACCCAGTACTTC. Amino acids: CATSYDREETQYF.

The CDR3 loop reads CASKKTSGTYEQYF. CDR3 in DNA: TGTGCCAGCAAAAAGACTAGCGGAACCTACGAGCAGTACTTC. The V and J genes are TRBV12-3 or TRBV12-4 and TRBJ2-7, with 9 bases that match TRBD2. This CDR3 contains 14 residues. The V gene end was trimmed by 7 bases and the J gene end by 2 bases; junction bases not matched to a gene: 6.

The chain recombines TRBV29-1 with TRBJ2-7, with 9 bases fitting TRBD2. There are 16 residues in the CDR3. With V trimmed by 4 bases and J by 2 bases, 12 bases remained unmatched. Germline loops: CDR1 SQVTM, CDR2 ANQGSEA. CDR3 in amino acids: CSVAIPASGNPYEQYF. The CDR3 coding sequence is TGCAGCGTTGCGATTCCCGCTAGCGGGAACCCCTACGAGCAGTACTTC.

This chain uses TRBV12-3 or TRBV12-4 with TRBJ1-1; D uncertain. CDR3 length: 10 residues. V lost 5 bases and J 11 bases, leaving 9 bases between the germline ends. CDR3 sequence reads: CASSLSGAFF. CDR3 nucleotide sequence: TGTGCCAGCAGTCTCTCGGGGGCTTTCTTT.